The 21 T cell receptor beta chains listed next were all sequenced from one sample in a study of blood T cells in healthy people across ages. PCR was performed a second time for roughly 7 to 11 cycles using a sample-barcoded 5' primer and a J-beta primer mix. Each CDR3 protein gets one entry after TCRdb re-called the 5' RACE reads with MiXCR. In the table there are some 1.6 million distinct CDR3 sequences, about 35% of which are singletons. Sequenced input: blood. The receptors derive from a woman in her twenties or thirties in good health.

As concerns this clonotype: With a much larger clone just one base away, this may be a read error. The chain carries TRBV29-1 and TRBJ2-1; D might be TRBD2 (7 bases). Germline CDR1 and CDR2: SQVTM and ANQGSEA. V was cut by 6 bases and J by 2 bases, with 20 bases left in between. The CDR3 covers 16 residues. The DNA for the CDR3 is TGCAGCGTCTCCGGGACATGGGGAGGGCCCTACAATGAGCAGTTCTTC. It yields the protein CSVSGTWGGPYNEQFF.

This clonotype was counted a few times. This chain links TRBV18 with TRBJ2-1; a weak D match, TRBD2 (6 bases). The length of the CDR3 is 15 residues. CDR1 and CDR2 (germline): KGHSH, LQKENI. Trimming stripped 3 bases from V and 2 bases from J, with 11 bases between. CDR3 DNA sequence: TGTGCCAGCTCACCGTCCGGGAGTCCCTACAATGAGCAGTTCTTC. Amino acids: CASSPSGSPYNEQFF.

The rearrangement links TRBV7-6 to TRBJ2-5, with D possibly being TRBD1 or TRBD2 (5 bases each). The V and J ends lost 4 bases and 5 bases respectively, with 14 bases between them. The CDR3 totals 14 residues. The germline V gene encodes CDR1 SGHVS and CDR2 FNYEAQ. CDR3 nucleotides: TGTGCCAGCAGCTACCGGGACCCCCGGGAGACCCAGTACTTC. As protein: CASSYRDPRETQYF.

J is TRBJ2-5 and V is TRBV7-9; D assignment may be TRBD1 or TRBD2 (6 bases each). CDR3 size: 14 residues. Deletions cut 5 bases from V and 5 bases from J, with 15 bases between. Germline V gene data show CDR1 as SEHNR and CDR2 as FQNEAQ (reference sequence). CDR3 nucleotides: TGTGCCAGCAGCCTGGTGGGGGGCCATGAGACCCAGTACTTC. Amino acids: CASSLVGGHETQYF.

This chain links TRBV27 with TRBJ2-4; the match to TRBD2 covers 7 bases. The ends lost 5 bases at V and 3 bases at J; junction bases unmatched: 28. Germline V gene lookup returns CDR1 MNHEY and CDR2 SMNVEV (reference sequence). This CDR3 comprises 22 residues. The CDR3 nucleotides are TGTGCCAGCAGTCCCTCCCCTGCGGAGCGGGAAGCTCCTTCTAGAGGCAAAAACATTCAGTACTTC. Its protein is CASSPSPAEREAPSRGKNIQYF.

This chain uses TRBV4-1 with TRBJ2-1; D uncertain. The CDR3 has 15 residues. The V end was cut by 3 bases, the J end by 6 bases, with 15 bases between. From germline, CDR1 is MGHRA and CDR2 YSYEKL. The CDR3 bases are TGCGCCAGCAGCCAGGACCCCGGAGCTATCAATGAGCAGTTCTTC. Its translation: CASSQDPGAINEQFF.

In this sample, this clonotype turned up a few times. The chain joins TRBV4-1 to TRBJ2-7, with 8 bases lining up with TRBD2. CDR1 and CDR2 (germline): MGHRA, YSYEKL. The CDR3 is 16 residues long. With 5 bases clipped from V and 4 bases from J, the junction kept 13 bases outside the gene matches. The DNA of the CDR3 is TGCGCCAGCAGCTCTCAACTCACCCGGGGGGGGTACGAGCAGTACTTC. It codes for CASSSQLTRGGYEQYF.

CDR3 region: CSASPQGGSYNEQFF. The CDR3 coding sequence is TGCAGTGCTAGCCCTCAGGGAGGCTCCTACAATGAGCAGTTCTTC. The chain couples TRBV20-1 to TRBJ2-1; tentatively, D is TRBD2 (6 bases). Germline values: CDR1 DFQATT, CDR2 SNEGSKA (reference sequence). This CDR3 comprises 15 residues. Deletions cut 3 bases from V and 0 bases from J, with 12 bases between.

This sequence joins TRBV28 and TRBJ1-4, with D hard to call. This CDR3 has 13 amino acids. Germline V gives CDR1 MDHEN, CDR2 SYDVKM. V lost 6 bases and J lost 8, with 13 bases in between. The CDR3 here is CASSPISGEKLFF. The CDR3 nucleotides read TGTGCCAGCAGCCCTATCAGTGGGGAAAAACTGTTTTTT.

V usage is TRBV7-6 and J usage is TRBJ2-1, with a weak D call TRBD1 (7 bases). CDR1 is SGHVS and CDR2 is FNYEAQ in the germline V gene. The CDR3 is 16 residues long. V was cut by 5 bases and J by 7 bases, with 21 bases left in between. The CDR3: CASSPDRARTTNEQFF. Written as DNA, the CDR3 is TGTGCCAGCAGCCCTGACAGGGCAAGGACTACAAATGAGCAGTTCTTC.

A remark on this clonotype: This may come from a read error, since a much larger clone is one base off. The chain is built from TRBV12-3 or TRBV12-4 and TRBJ2-5; D possibly matches TRBD1 or TRBD2 (6 bases each). V shed 4 bases and J shed 5 bases, with 14 bases lying between them. CDR3 size: 14 residues. CDR3 amino acids: CASSSRGVEETQYF. The CDR3 DNA follows: TGTGCCAGCAGTTCTAGGGGGGTAGAGGAGACCCAGTACTTC.

This clonotype was found a few times. The chain couples TRBV9 to TRBJ1-6; D is unclear. Germline CDR1 and CDR2: SGDLS and YYNGEE. V gave up 3 bases and J gave up 13 bases, with 17 bases separating them. The CDR3 contains 14 residues. The CDR3 DNA sequence: TGTGCCAGCAGCGCACGCGAGGACGCGTCGCCCCTCCACTTT. Protein: CASSAREDASPLHF.

The chain links TRBV9 to TRBJ2-6; a possible D gene is TRBD2 (6 bases). This CDR3 contains 17 residues. Germline loops: CDR1 SGDLS, CDR2 YYNGEE. Trimming removed 0 bases from V and 0 bases from J, with 10 bases in between. CDR3 in amino acids: CASSVEGLDSGANVLTF. The CDR3 coding sequence is TGTGCCAGCAGCGTAGAGGGACTCGACTCTGGGGCCAACGTCCTGACTTTC.

This clonotype was seen repeatedly, ten times or more. The V call is TRBV27, the J call TRBJ2-1; 9 bases line up with TRBD1. With 5 bases clipped from V and 6 bases from J, the junction kept 5 bases outside the gene matches. Germline lookup yields CDR1 MNHEY and CDR2 SMNVEV (reference sequence). This CDR3 spans 14 amino acids. CDR3 protein: CASSPGTGFNEQFF. CDR3 nucleotide sequence: TGTGCCAGCAGTCCCGGGACAGGGTTCAATGAGCAGTTCTTC.

V and J are TRBV6-1 and TRBJ2-5, with D maybe TRBD1 (5 bases). Germline CDR1 and CDR2: MNHNS and SASEGT. This CDR3 is 15 amino acids long. V dropped 0 bases and J dropped 5 bases, with 13 bases sitting between them. The CDR3 reads CASSEALGVQETQYF. The CDR3 nucleotides read TGTGCCAGCAGTGAAGCGTTAGGGGTCCAGGAGACCCAGTACTTC.

This clonotype has a count of ten or more. The rearrangement uses TRBV29-1 and TRBJ2-7; the match to TRBD2 covers 7 bases. The CDR3 has 14 residues. Germline V lookup: CDR1 SQVTM, CDR2 ANQGSEA. The J segment lost 1 base and the V segment lost 5 bases, leaving 8 bases of the junction unmatched. Written as DNA, the CDR3 is TGCAGCGTTAGAACAGCGGGACCATCCTACGAGCAGTACTTC. It specifies CSVRTAGPSYEQYF.

This clonotype came up a few times. The chain employs TRBV27 and TRBJ2-1; 10 nucleotides line up with TRBD1. CDR1 MNHEY and CDR2 SMNVEV come from the germline V gene (reference sequence). The CDR3 runs to 15 residues. Trimming took 5 bases from V and 3 from J; bases not matched to a gene: 4. CDR3 residues: CASSTGTGVYNEQFF. In DNA, the CDR3 is TGTGCCAGCAGTACCGGGACAGGGGTCTACAATGAGCAGTTCTTC.

This clonotype appeared many times. The chain carries TRBV7-2 and TRBJ2-4; tentatively, D is TRBD1 (6 bases). Germline CDR1 and CDR2: SGHTA and FQGNSA. The CDR3 consists of 16 residues. The V end was cut by 5 bases, the J end by 0 bases, with 14 bases between. CDR3: CASSGQSFLAKNIQYF. The CDR3 bases are TGTGCCAGCAGCGGACAGTCCTTTCTAGCCAAAAACATTCAGTACTTC.

The J gene is TRBJ2-1, the V gene TRBV11-2; 9 nucleotides line up with TRBD1. J gave up 1 base and V 5 bases, and 9 bases lay outside the gene matches. The CDR3 has 17 amino acids. Germline V gene sequence: CDR1 SGHAT, CDR2 FQNNGV. For the CDR3, the DNA is TGTGCCAGCAGCACGGGACAGGGCCGTGAGTCCTACAATGAGCAGTTCTTC. Translation gives CASSTGQGRESYNEQFF.

Concerning this clonotype itself: This may be a read error, as it is one base from a much larger clone. This chain joins TRBV29-1 and TRBJ2-3, with 11 bases lining up with TRBD2. The V segment lost 3 bases and the J segment 2 bases; nucleotides outside the gene matches: 7. CDR1 and CDR2 (germline): SQVTM, ANQGSEA. The CDR3 totals 16 residues. Here the CDR3 DNA reads TGCAGCGTTGATCGTCGACTAGCGGGAATCACAGATACGCAGTATTTT. It codes for CSVDRRLAGITDTQYF.

CDR3 nucleotides: TGCAGTCCCTCCCCCAGGGGAGACGAGCAGTACTTC. Protein: CSPSPRGDEQYF. This chain links TRBV20-1 with TRBJ2-7, with D perhaps matching TRBD1 (6 bases). Trimming stripped 8 bases from V and 5 bases from J, with 16 bases between. CDR1 and CDR2 (germline): DFQATT, SNEGSKA (reference sequence). CDR3 length equals 12 residues.